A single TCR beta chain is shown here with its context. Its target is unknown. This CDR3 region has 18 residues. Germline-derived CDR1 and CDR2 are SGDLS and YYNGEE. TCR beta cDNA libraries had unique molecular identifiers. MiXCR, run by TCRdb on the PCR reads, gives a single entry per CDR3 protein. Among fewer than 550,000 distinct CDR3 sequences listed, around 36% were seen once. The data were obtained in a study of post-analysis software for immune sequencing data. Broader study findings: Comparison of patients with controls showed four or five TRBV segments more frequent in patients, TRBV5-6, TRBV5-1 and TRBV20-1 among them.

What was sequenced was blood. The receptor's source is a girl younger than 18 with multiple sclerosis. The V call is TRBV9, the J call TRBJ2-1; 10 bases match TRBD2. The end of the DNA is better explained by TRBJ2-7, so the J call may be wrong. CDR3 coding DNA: TGTGCCAGCAGTGCAGCGGGGGGGACCGTTAGCTCCTACAATGAGCAGTACTTC. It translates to CASSAAGGTVSSYNEQYF.